A single sample gave rise to the 25 T cell receptor beta chains below, sequenced in a study of control samples from healthy donors and cancer patients. The table came from immunoSEQ multiplex PCR; TCRdb's copy has only in-frame clones and leaves some out. The data show around 120,000 clones, 80% to 90% seen once. Source material: blood. Receptors were obtained from a middle-aged man in good health.

In its sample, this clone was seen once. The genes are TRBV19 and TRBJ2-1, with a possible D match to TRBD1 (6 bases). The CDR3 has 13 amino acids. V lost 9 bases and J lost 4, with 13 bases in between. Looked up from germline, CDR1 is LNHDA and CDR2 is SQIVND (reference sequence). CDR3 bases: TGTGCCAGAATTTCGCAGGGGTACAATGAGCAGTTCTTC. Translating gives CARISQGYNEQFF. Complete variable domain (other parts from reference TRBV19 and TRBJ2-1): DGGITQSPKYLFRKEGQNVTLSCEQNLNHDAMYWYRQDPGQGLRLIYYSQIVNDFQKGDIAEGYSVSREKKESFPLTVTSAQKNPTAFYLCARISQGYNEQFFGPGTRLTVL.

The rearrangement uses TRBV3-1 (or the pseudogene TRBV3-2) and TRBJ1-2; 10 nucleotides align to TRBD1. Germline lookup yields CDR1 LGHDT and CDR2 YNNKEL (reference sequence). With 2 bases clipped from V and 4 bases from J, the junction kept 7 bases outside the gene matches. The CDR3 has 16 amino acids. CDR3 region: CASSQYRDRGGYGYTF. In DNA, the CDR3 is TGTGCCAGCAGCCAATACCGGGACAGGGGCGGCTATGGCTACACCTTC.

The CDR3 loop is CASTLGWGRGDTQYF. The DNA for the CDR3 is TGTGCCAGCACCCTAGGGTGGGGGCGCGGTGATACGCAGTATTTT. V usage is TRBV9 and J usage is TRBJ2-3; tentative D call: TRBD1 (6 bases). Germline V gives CDR1 SGDLS, CDR2 YYNGEE. The CDR3 totals 15 residues. The ends were cut back, 6 bases at V and 6 bases at J, with 20 bases in the middle.

The V and J genes are TRBV5-4 and TRBJ2-1; 8 bases are shared with TRBD1. The CDR3 spans 16 residues. Germline CDR1 is SGHNT and CDR2 is YYREEE (reference sequence). J lost 1 base, V lost 6 bases, and 9 bases had no gene match. CDR3 in amino acids: CASIAGQGTSYNEQFF. CDR3 DNA: TGTGCCAGCATCGCAGGACAGGGAACGTCCTACAATGAGCAGTTCTTC.

The chain links TRBV25-1 to TRBJ1-4, with 7 bases aligning to TRBD1. Germline-derived CDR1 and CDR2 are MGHDK and SYGVNS. This CDR3 is 16 amino acids long. V lost 3 bases, J lost 7 bases, and 11 bases stayed unmatched. The CDR3 is CASSDRGGFRGEKLFF. The CDR3 nucleotides are TGTGCCAGCAGTGACAGGGGGGGATTTCGTGGTGAAAAACTGTTTTTT.

The chain couples TRBV6-4 to TRBJ1-1; D gene unclear. The CDR3 extends over 14 amino acids. The ends were cut back, 1 base at V and 1 base at J, with 7 bases in the middle. From germline, CDR1 is MRHNA and CDR2 SNTAGT. The CDR3 here is CASSDFYWNTEAFF. The CDR3 DNA is TGTGCCAGCAGTGACTTCTATTGGAACACTGAAGCTTTCTTT.

In its sample, this clone was seen once. The J gene is TRBJ1-5, the V gene TRBV4-3; D is uncertain. Per the germline V gene, CDR1 is LGHNA and CDR2 is YSLEER. The CDR3 consists of 13 residues. V was clipped by 0 bases and J by 11 bases, with 11 bases between them. The CDR3 reads CASSQDQTASQHF. As DNA, the CDR3 is TGCGCCAGCAGCCAAGATCAAACGGCCTCCCAGCATTTT.

The chain uses TRBV7-3 and TRBJ1-2; 12 nucleotides line up with TRBD1. The CDR3 covers 14 residues. Looked up from germline, CDR1 is SGHTA and CDR2 is FQGTGA. V was clipped by 4 bases and J by 6 bases; unmatched bases: 3. The CDR3 coding sequence is TGTGCCAGCAGCTCCGGGACAGGGGGCGATGGCTACACCTTC. As protein: CASSSGTGGDGYTF. Using reference TRBV7-3 and TRBJ1-2 for the parts outside the CDR3, the full variable domain is GAGVSQTPSNKVTEKGKYVELRCDPISGHTALYWYRQSLGQGPEFLIYFQGTGAADDSGLPNDRFFAVRPEGSVSTLKIQRTERGDSAVYLCASSSGTGGDGYTFGSGTRLTVV.

Written as DNA, the CDR3 is TGCGCCAGCAGCCAAGAGTATCAGGACTGGAACTTAGGTGAGCAGTTCTTC. Its protein product is CASSQEYQDWNLGEQFF. The V gene is TRBV4-3, the J gene TRBJ2-1; maybe TRBD2 (5 bases). Per the germline V gene, CDR1 is LGHNA and CDR2 is YSLEER. The germline V and J ends were trimmed by 0 bases and 9 bases, with 21 bases remaining between them. CDR3 length: 17 amino acids.

V and J are TRBV5-8 and TRBJ1-4; D gene uncertain. The CDR3 loop spans 14 amino acids. From germline, CDR1 is SGHTS and CDR2 YDEGEE. V was shortened by 2 bases and J by 0 bases, with 5 bases between the two germline ends. The CDR3 protein is CASSFTSTNEKLFF. In DNA form, the CDR3 reads TGTGCCAGCAGCTTCACTTCAACTAATGAAAAACTGTTTTTT.

The V gene is TRBV4-3, the J gene TRBJ2-7; 9 bases are shared with TRBD1. CDR3 length: 14 amino acids. CDR1 and CDR2 (germline): LGHNA, YSLEER. Losses at the gene ends were 6 bases for V and 4 bases for J; bases not matched to a gene: 7. The CDR3 region is CASSTGTGMYEQYF. The CDR3 coding sequence is TGCGCCAGCAGTACCGGGACAGGGATGTACGAGCAGTACTTC.

The chain employs TRBV7-2 and TRBJ2-4; TRBD1 agrees at 9 bases. Germline values: CDR1 SGHTA, CDR2 FQGNSA. CDR3 length: 16 amino acids. Germline trimming cut 3 bases from V and 0 bases from J; bases unmatched to any gene: 3. The CDR3: CASSFRTGEAKNIQYF. The CDR3 bases are TGTGCCAGCAGCTTTAGGACAGGGGAAGCCAAAAACATTCAGTACTTC. The whole variable domain, filled in from reference TRBV7-2 and TRBJ2-4, reads GAGVSQSPSNKVTEKGKDVELRCDPISGHTALYWYRQSLGQGLEFLIYFQGNSAPDKSGLPSDRFSAERTGGSVSTLTIQRTQQEDSAVYLCASSFRTGEAKNIQYFGAGTRLSVL.

J is TRBJ1-5 and V is TRBV25-1; tentatively, D is TRBD1 (5 bases). The CDR3 runs 14 residues. Deletions cut 5 bases from V and 5 bases from J, with 13 bases between. CDR1 and CDR2 from the germline V gene are MGHDK and SYGVNS. Here the CDR3 DNA reads TGTGCCAGCAGTCCCGGGGGGTTCGATCAGCCCCAGCATTTT. This encodes CASSPGGFDQPQHF.

This chain links TRBV5-1 with TRBJ2-5; tentatively, D is TRBD1 (5 bases). Trimming removed 1 base from V and 2 bases from J, with 15 bases in between. The CDR3 consists of 16 residues. Germline assignment: CDR1 SGHRS and CDR2 YFSETQ. Here the CDR3 reads CASSLQGAILQETQYF. CDR3 DNA sequence: TGCGCCAGCAGCTTGCAAGGGGCTATCCTACAAGAGACCCAGTACTTC.

V and J are TRBV10-3 and TRBJ1-2, with 10 bases identical to TRBD1. The CDR3 loop spans 15 amino acids. The V gene's germline CDR1 is ENHRY and CDR2 SYGVKD. The J segment lost 3 bases and the V segment lost 3 bases, leaving 4 bases of the junction unmatched. The CDR3 loop is CAISDYGTGDYGYTF. The CDR3 DNA reads as TGTGCCATCAGTGACTATGGGACAGGGGACTATGGCTACACCTTC.

Comment on this clone: The sample carries other DNA sequences with the same CDR3. V usage is TRBV18 and J usage is TRBJ1-1, with D perhaps TRBD1 (5 bases). The CDR3 sequence is 14 residues long. V was pared by 2 bases and J by 1 base, with 8 bases between. The germline CDR1 and CDR2 sequences are KGHSH and LQKENI. This chain's CDR3 is CASSPNRRNTEAFF. The CDR3 bases are TGTGCCAGCTCACCAAACAGGAGGAACACTGAAGCTTTCTTT.

The V and J genes are TRBV2 and TRBJ1-5; 10 bases are a match to TRBD1. Germline trimming cut 6 bases from V and 0 bases from J; bases unmatched to any gene: 20. Germline V CDR1 and CDR2: SNHLY, FYNNEI. CDR3 size: 21 residues. DNA of the CDR3: TGTGCCAGCAGCACACCCATATCGACAGGGGGCTCCCCTTATAGCAATCAGCCCCAGCATTTT. Translating it yields CASSTPISTGGSPYSNQPQHF.

The gene calls are TRBV7-9 and TRBJ2-7; TRBD1 agrees at 9 bases. The germline CDR1 and CDR2 sequences are SEHNR and FQNEAQ (reference sequence). With 3 bases clipped from V and 4 bases from J, the junction kept 4 bases outside the gene matches. The CDR3 spans 14 residues. This CDR3 reads CASSFEQGAYEQYF. The CDR3 bases are TGTGCCAGCAGCTTCGAACAGGGGGCGTACGAGCAGTACTTC.

The chain recombines TRBV7-2 with TRBJ2-7, with 14 bases aligning to TRBD2. CDR3 length: 16 amino acids. The germline V gene encodes CDR1 SGHTA and CDR2 FQGNSA. V lost 5 bases, J lost 4 bases, and 7 bases stayed unmatched. The CDR3 DNA reads TGTGCCAGCAGCCCCCGACTAGCGGGGGGGGAATACGAGCAGTACTTC. Amino acid sequence: CASSPRLAGGEYEQYF. Looking up the rest from reference TRBV7-2 and TRBJ2-7 gives the full variable domain: GAGVSQSPSNKVTEKGKDVELRCDPISGHTALYWYRQSLGQGLEFLIYFQGNSAPDKSGLPSDRFSAERTGGSVSTLTIQRTQQEDSAVYLCASSPRLAGGEYEQYFGPGTRLTVT.

The V call is TRBV6-5, the J call TRBJ1-2; D is unresolved. V was cut by 10 bases and J by 6 bases, with 12 bases left in between. The CDR3 has 11 residues. CDR1 and CDR2 from the germline V gene are MNHEY and SVGAGI. The DNA for the CDR3 is TGTGCCACCAAGAGAGATAATGGCTACACCTTC. It is translated as CATKRDNGYTF.

This rearrangement joins TRBV7-9 to TRBJ2-7, with D possibly TRBD2 on 6 matching bases. V lost 5 bases, J lost 0 bases, and 14 bases lay in between. The CDR3 is 15 amino acids. CDR1 is SEHNR and CDR2 is FQNEAQ in the germline V gene (reference sequence). Here the CDR3 reads CASSAPGTSSYEQYF. CDR3 coding DNA: TGTGCCAGCAGCGCGCCCGGGACTTCCTCCTACGAGCAGTACTTC.

V is TRBV9 and J is TRBJ1-1; tentatively, D is TRBD1 (6 bases). Germline V lookup: CDR1 SGDLS, CDR2 YYNGEE. The CDR3 covers 13 residues. Trimming removed 0 bases at V and 7 bases at J, with 10 bases between. The CDR3 here is CASSVGETGEAFF. In DNA, the CDR3 is TGTGCCAGCAGCGTAGGGGAGACAGGTGAAGCTTTCTTT.

This chain joins TRBV27 and TRBJ1-5; D ambiguous. V gave up 5 bases and J gave up 0 bases, with 17 bases separating them. Germline CDR1 reads MNHEY; CDR2 reads SMNVEV (reference sequence). The CDR3 is made up of 17 amino acids. CDR3 loop: CASSPRKLFYSNQPQHF. In nucleotides, the CDR3 is TGTGCCAGCAGTCCCCGAAAACTATTTTATAGCAATCAGCCCCAGCATTTT.

The chain recombines TRBV6-4 with TRBJ2-7; 8 bases map to TRBD1. This CDR3 spans 15 amino acids. With V trimmed by 6 bases and J by 4 bases, 11 bases remained unmatched. Looked up from germline, CDR1 is MRHNA and CDR2 is SNTAGT. The CDR3 DNA reads TGTGCCAGCAGCGCCGGGACAGGAGATTTGTACGAGCAGTACTTC. Its translation is CASSAGTGDLYEQYF.

The V gene is TRBV5-8, the J gene TRBJ1-5; 10 bases map to TRBD1. Per the germline V gene, CDR1 is SGHTS and CDR2 is YDEGEE. This CDR3 has 16 amino acids. The junction had 9 bases not matched to a gene; V was cut back by 4 bases and J by 5 bases. CDR3 sequence reads: CASSLTQTGGDQPQHF. In DNA, the CDR3 is TGTGCCAGCAGCCTCACTCAGACAGGGGGCGATCAGCCCCAGCATTTT.